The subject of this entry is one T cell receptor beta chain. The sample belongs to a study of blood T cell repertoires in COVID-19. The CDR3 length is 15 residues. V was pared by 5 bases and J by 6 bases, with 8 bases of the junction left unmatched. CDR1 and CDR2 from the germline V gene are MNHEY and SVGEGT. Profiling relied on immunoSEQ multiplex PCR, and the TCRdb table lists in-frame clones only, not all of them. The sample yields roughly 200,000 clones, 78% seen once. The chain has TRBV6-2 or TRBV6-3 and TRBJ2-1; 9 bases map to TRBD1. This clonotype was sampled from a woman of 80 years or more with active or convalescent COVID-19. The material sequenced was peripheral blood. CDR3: CASSVGTGPFNEQFF. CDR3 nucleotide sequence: TGTGCCAGCAGTGTCGGGACAGGGCCTTTCAATGAGCAGTTCTTC.